This passage covers 5 T cell receptor beta chains from one sample sequenced in a study of cytomegalovirus exposure and HLA in healthy donors. PCR involved 60 Vbeta and 13 Jbeta primers. Measured with immunoSEQ multiplex PCR; TCRdb has only the in-frame clones, and not every one. The profile shows fewer than 150,000 clones, about 75% of them singletons. The sample taken for sequencing was PBMCs. Every receptor here comes from a man between 60 and 70 years old in good health and CMV-seropositive.

The V call is TRBV5-1, the J call TRBJ2-5, with 7 positions matching TRBD1. Per germline, CDR1 SGHRS and CDR2 YFSETQ. This CDR3 region has 15 residues. V was clipped by 4 bases and J by 1 base; unmatched bases: 7. CDR3 nucleotides: TGCGCCAGCAGCCCCGGGACAGCCATCCAAGAGACCCAGTACTTC. This sequence encodes CASSPGTAIQETQYF.

The rearrangement links TRBV5-8 to TRBJ1-2, with D hard to call. With 0 bases removed from V and 5 bases from J, the gap between germline ends came to 11 bases. CDR3 size: 14 residues. Germline V CDR1 and CDR2: SGHTS, YDEGEE. The CDR3 nucleotides read TGTGCCAGCAGCTTGGGGCAGGCCCATTATGGCTACACCTTC. Residues: CASSLGQAHYGYTF.

The chain uses TRBV15 and TRBJ1-2; TRBD1 agrees at 7 bases. With V trimmed by 0 bases and J by 2 bases, 12 bases remained unmatched. This CDR3 region has 18 residues. CDR1 is LNHNV and CDR2 is YYDKDF in the germline V gene (reference sequence). This chain's CDR3 is CATSRDRTGGNANYGYTF. As DNA, the CDR3 is TGTGCCACCAGCAGAGATCGGACAGGCGGAAATGCCAACTATGGCTACACCTTC.

This sequence joins TRBV28 and TRBJ2-7; the D gene is possibly TRBD2 (6 bases). The CDR3 is made up of 16 amino acids. The V gene lost 5 bases and the J gene lost 4 bases, with 21 bases spanning the gap. The germline CDR1 and CDR2 sequences are MDHEN and SYDVKM. CDR3 DNA sequence: TGTGCCAGCAGTATCGGCGGAAGCGGGCAGACTTACGAGCAGTACTTC. It codes for CASSIGGSGQTYEQYF.

The genes are TRBV6-4 and TRBJ1-1, with D unresolved. The germline gives CDR1 MRHNA, CDR2 SNTAGT. V lost 0 bases and J 2 bases, leaving 4 bases between the germline ends. The CDR3 loop spans 13 amino acids. The CDR3 protein is CASSDSLNTEAFF. CDR3 nucleotides: TGTGCCAGCAGTGACTCCCTAAACACTGAAGCTTTCTTT.